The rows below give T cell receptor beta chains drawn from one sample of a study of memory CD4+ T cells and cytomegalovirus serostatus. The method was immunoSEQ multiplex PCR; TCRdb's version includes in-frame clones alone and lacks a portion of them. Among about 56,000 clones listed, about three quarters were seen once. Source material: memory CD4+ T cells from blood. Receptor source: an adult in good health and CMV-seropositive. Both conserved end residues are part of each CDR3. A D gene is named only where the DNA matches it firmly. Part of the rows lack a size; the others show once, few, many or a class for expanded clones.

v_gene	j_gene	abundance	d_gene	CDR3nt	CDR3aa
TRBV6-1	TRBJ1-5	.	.	TGTGCCAGCAGCTCAGGGGAACAGCCCCAGCATTTT	CASSSGEQPQHF
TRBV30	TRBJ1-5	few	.	TGTGCCTGGAGTCAGACAGGCCGGGGGTACAATCAGCCCCAGCATTTT	CAWSQTGRGYNQPQHF
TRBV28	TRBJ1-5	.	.	TGTGCCAGCAGTACCCCAAAACATAGCGGCAATCAGCCCCAGCATTTT	CASSTPKHSGNQPQHF
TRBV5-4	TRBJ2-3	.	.	TGTGCCAGCAGTCGCCCCCGGGACACAGATACGCAGTATTTT	CASSRPRDTDTQYF
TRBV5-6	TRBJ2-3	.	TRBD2	TGTGCCAGCAGCCAAGATAGCGGGATTGGAGATACGCAGTATTTT	CASSQDSGIGDTQYF
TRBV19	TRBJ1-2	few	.	TGTGCCAGTACGGGAGGAGGGAGTCTGAACGGCTACACCTTC	CASTGGGSLNGYTF
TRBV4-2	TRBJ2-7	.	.	TGTGCCAGCAGCCAGACTCTCGGGGATAACTACGAGCAGTACTTC	CASSQTLGDNYEQYF
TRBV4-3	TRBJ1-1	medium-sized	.	TGCGCCAGCAGCCAAAGTCTCGGTGTAGGGAACACTGAAGCTTTCTTT	CASSQSLGVGNTEAFF
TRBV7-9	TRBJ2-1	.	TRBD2	TGTGCCAGCAGCTCACTAGCGGGAGTTGTTGATGAGCAGTTCTTC	CASSSLAGVVDEQFF
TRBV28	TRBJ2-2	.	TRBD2	TGTGCCAGCAGTTTGGGGACTAGCGGGAGGCTGAACACCGGGGAGCTGTTTTTT	CASSLGTSGRLNTGELFF
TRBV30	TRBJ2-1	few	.	TGTGCCTGGAGTGGGGATAACGAGGCGAATGAGCAGTTCTTC	CAWSGDNEANEQFF
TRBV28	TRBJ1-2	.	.	TGTGCCAGCAGGGCCGGGGGGGCTAACTATGGCTACACCTTC	CASRAGGANYGYTF
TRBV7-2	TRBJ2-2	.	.	TGTGCCAGCAGCTTGGGACCTCGACCCGGGGAGCTGTTTTTT	CASSLGPRPGELFF
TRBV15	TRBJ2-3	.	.	TGTGCCACCAGCAGAGATCGGGTCACAGATACGCAGTATTTT	CATSRDRVTDTQYF
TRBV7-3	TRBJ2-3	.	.	TGTGCCAGCAGCGTACAGGGCGGCGGCACAGATACGCAGTATTTT	CASSVQGGGTDTQYF
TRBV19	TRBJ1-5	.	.	TGTGCCAGTAGTGCACCGGGGAGGTGGCAGCCCCAGCATTTT	CASSAPGRWQPQHF
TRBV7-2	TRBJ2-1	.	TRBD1	TGTGCCAGCAGCTTAGGGACAGGGTCCAATGAGCAGTTCTTC	CASSLGTGSNEQFF
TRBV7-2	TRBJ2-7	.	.	TGTGCCAGCAGCTTAACGGGATCACCCGAGCAGTACTTC	CASSLTGSPEQYF
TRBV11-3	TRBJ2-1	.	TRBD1	TGTGCCAGCAGCTTAGAACAGGGGGGTAGCGGAACTAACAATGAGCAGTTCTTC	CASSLEQGGSGTNNEQFF
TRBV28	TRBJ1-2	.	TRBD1	TGTGCCAGCAGTTTAGCTGGACAGGGGAGGTTTGGCTACACCTTC	CASSLAGQGRFGYTF
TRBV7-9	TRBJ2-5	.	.	TGTGCCATACGTAGGGGTTCTAACCAAGAGACCCAGTACTTC	CAIRRGSNQETQYF
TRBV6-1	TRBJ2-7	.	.	TGTGCCAGCAGTGCCTCCGGGGCACGGGCCTACGAGCAGTACTTC	CASSASGARAYEQYF
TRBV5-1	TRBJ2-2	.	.	TGCGCCAGCAGCTTGGCGGGTCCGGGCGGGGAGCTGTTTTTT	CASSLAGPGGELFF
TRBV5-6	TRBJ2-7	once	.	TGTGCCAGCAGCTTGGCGGGCCCGGGCTACGAGCAGTACTTC	CASSLAGPGYEQYF
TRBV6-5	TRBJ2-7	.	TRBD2	TGTGCCAGCAGTTACGGGCGGGAGCAGCAGTACTTC	CASSYGREQQYF
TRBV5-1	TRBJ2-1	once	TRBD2	TGCGCCAGTCAAGAGCGGGAGGGCGTTGGTGAGCAGTTCTTC	CASQEREGVGEQFF
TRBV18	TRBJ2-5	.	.	TGTGCCAGCTCACCACCCCAAGAGACCCAGTACTTC	CASSPPQETQYF
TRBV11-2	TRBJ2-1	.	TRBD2	TGTGCCAGCAGCTTTGAAGGGCTAGCGGGAGAAGAGCAGTTCTTC	CASSFEGLAGEEQFF
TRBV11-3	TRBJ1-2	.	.	TGTGCCAGCAGCCCCCAGACAGATTATGGCTACACCTTC	CASSPQTDYGYTF
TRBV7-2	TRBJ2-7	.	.	TGTGCCAGCAGCCGGATAGACTCCTCCTACGAGCAGTACTTC	CASSRIDSSYEQYF
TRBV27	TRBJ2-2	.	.	TGTGCCAGCAAAACGCAGGGTGGGACCGGCGGGGAGCTGTTTTTT	CASKTQGGTGGELFF
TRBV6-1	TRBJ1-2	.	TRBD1	TGTGCCATAGGGGGCCGGCTCTGGGGCTACACCTTC	CAIGGRLWGYTF
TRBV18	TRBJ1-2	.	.	TGTGCCAGCTCAAGTCGGCAGGGACTCTATGGCTACACCTTC	CASSSRQGLYGYTF
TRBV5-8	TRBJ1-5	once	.	TGTGCCAGCAGCCTCGAGAGGAATCAGCCCCAGCATTTT	CASSLERNQPQHF
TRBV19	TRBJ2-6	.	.	TGTGCCAGTAGTAGGGCAGGGGACTCTGGGGCCAACGTCCTGACTTTC	CASSRAGDSGANVLTF
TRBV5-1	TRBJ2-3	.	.	TGCGCCAGCAGCTCTCCTAGCACAGATACGCAGTATTTT	CASSSPSTDTQYF
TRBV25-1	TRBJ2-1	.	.	TGTGCCAGTTCGGGCTTCAATGAGCAGTTCTTC	CASSGFNEQFF
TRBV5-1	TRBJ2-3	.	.	TGCGCCAGCAGCCAGAGCACAGATACGCAGTATTTT	CASSQSTDTQYF
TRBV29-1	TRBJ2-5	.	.	TGCAGCGTTGGACTCCATTACGGGGCCCAGTACTTC	CSVGLHYGAQYF
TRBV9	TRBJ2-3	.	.	TGTGCCAGCAGCGTAGGGAGCCCAGATACGCAGTATTTT	CASSVGSPDTQYF
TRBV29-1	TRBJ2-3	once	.	TGCAGCGTTGCGAGGGGGGATACGCAGTATTTT	CSVARGDTQYF
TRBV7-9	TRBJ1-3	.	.	TGTGCCAGCAGCCAGTGGTCCGGGACTAAAAGTGGGGGAAACACCATATATTTT	CASSQWSGTKSGGNTIYF
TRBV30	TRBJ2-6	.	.	TGTGCCTGGAGTGGACAGCACAACGTCCTGACTTTC	CAWSGQHNVLTF
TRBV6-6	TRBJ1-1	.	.	TGTGCCAGCAGTTCCCCTGGCCCTGAGGACACTGAAGCTTTCTTT	CASSSPGPEDTEAFF
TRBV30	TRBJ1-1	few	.	TGTGCCTGGAGGCGAGGGAACACTGAAGCTTTCTTT	CAWRRGNTEAFF
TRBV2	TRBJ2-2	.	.	TGTGCCAGCAGTTGGGGTTTTGAGCTGTTTTTT	CASSWGFELFF
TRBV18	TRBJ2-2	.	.	TGTGCCAGCTCACCAGTGGTCGTCGGGGAGCTGTTTTTT	CASSPVVVGELFF
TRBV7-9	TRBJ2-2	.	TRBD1	TGTGCCAGCAGCTCGAGACAGGGGGCTACGGACGGGGAGCTGTTTTTT	CASSSRQGATDGELFF
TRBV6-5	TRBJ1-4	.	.	TGTGCCAGCAGTTACCTCAAGACTGAAAAACTGTTTTTT	CASSYLKTEKLFF